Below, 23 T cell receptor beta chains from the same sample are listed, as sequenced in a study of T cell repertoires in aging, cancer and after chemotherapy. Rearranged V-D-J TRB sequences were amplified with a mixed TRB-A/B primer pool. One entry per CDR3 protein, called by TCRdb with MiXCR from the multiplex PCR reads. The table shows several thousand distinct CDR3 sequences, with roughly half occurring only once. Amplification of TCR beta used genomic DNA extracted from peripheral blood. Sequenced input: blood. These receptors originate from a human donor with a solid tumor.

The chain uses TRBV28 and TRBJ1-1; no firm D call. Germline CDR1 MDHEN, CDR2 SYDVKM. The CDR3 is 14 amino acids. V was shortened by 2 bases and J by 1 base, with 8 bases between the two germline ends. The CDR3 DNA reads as TGTGCCAGCAGTTTACTGGCCGAGAACACTGAAGCTTTCTTT. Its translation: CASSLLAENTEAFF. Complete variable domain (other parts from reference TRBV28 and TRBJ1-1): DVKVTQSSRYLVKRTGEKVFLECVQDMDHENMFWYRQDPGLGLRLIYFSYDVKMKEKGDIPEGYSVSREKKERFSLILESASTNQTSMYLCASSLLAENTEAFFGQGTRLTVV.

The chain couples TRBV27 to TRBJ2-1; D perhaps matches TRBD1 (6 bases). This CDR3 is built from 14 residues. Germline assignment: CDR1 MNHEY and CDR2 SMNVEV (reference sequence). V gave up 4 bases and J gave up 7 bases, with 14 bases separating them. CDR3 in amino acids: CASSSFWGRNEQFF. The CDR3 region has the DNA TGTGCCAGCAGTTCGTTTTGGGGGCGGAATGAGCAGTTCTTC.

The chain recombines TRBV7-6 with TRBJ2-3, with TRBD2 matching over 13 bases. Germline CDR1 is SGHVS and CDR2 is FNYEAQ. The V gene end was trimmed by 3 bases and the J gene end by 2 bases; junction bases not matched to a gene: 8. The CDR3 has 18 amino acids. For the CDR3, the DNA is TGTGCCAGCAGCTTGAATCCGGGACTAGCGGGAACCACAGATACGCAGTATTTT. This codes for CASSLNPGLAGTTDTQYF.

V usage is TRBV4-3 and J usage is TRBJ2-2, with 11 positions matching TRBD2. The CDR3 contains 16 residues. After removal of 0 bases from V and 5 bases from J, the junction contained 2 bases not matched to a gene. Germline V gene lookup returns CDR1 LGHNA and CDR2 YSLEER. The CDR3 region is CASSQDRLAGTGELFF. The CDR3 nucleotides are TGCGCCAGCAGCCAAGATAGACTAGCGGGGACCGGGGAGCTGTTTTTT.

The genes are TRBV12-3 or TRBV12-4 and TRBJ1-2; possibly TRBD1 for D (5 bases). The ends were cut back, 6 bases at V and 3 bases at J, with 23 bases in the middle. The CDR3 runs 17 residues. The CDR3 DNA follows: TGTGCCAGCAGCCGCAGAAGGACACTCGAGAGATACTATGGCTACACCTTC. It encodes CASSRRRTLERYYGYTF.

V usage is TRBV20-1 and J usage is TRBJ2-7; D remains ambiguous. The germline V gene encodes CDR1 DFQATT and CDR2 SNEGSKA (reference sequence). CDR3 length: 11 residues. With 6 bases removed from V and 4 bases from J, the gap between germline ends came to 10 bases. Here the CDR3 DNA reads TGCAGTGCCCAAACGATTTACGAGCAGTACTTC. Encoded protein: CSAQTIYEQYF.

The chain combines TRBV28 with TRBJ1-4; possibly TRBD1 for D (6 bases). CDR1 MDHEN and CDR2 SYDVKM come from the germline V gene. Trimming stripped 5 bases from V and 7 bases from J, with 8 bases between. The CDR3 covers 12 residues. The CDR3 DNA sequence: TGTGCCAGCAGTATCAGGGGTGAAAAACTGTTTTTT. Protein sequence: CASSIRGEKLFF.

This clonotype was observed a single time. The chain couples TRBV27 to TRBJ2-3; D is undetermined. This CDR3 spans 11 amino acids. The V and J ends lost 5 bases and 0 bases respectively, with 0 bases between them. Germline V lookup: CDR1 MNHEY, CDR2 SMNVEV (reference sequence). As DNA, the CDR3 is TGTGCCAGCAGTAGCACAGATACGCAGTATTTT. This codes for CASSSTDTQYF.

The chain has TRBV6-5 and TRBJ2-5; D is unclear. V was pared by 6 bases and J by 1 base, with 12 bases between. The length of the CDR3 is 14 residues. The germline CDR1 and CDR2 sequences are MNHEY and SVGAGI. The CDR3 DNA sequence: TGTGCCAGCAGCCGATCTGACTTCCAAGAGACCCAGTACTTC. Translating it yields CASSRSDFQETQYF.

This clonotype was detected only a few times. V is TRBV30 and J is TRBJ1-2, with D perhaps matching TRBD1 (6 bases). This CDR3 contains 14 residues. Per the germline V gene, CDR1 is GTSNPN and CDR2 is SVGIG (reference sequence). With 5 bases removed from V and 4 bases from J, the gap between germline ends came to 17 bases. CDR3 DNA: TGTGCCTGGGGGCCCCGACAGGACAGCTATGGCTACACCTTC. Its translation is CAWGPRQDSYGYTF.

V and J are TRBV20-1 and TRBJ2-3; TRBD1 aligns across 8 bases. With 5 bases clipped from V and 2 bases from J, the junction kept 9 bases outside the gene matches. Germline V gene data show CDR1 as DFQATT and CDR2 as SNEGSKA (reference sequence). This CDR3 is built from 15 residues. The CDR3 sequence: CSAPQGASYTDTQYF. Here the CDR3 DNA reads TGCAGTGCTCCCCAGGGGGCAAGTTACACAGATACGCAGTATTTT.

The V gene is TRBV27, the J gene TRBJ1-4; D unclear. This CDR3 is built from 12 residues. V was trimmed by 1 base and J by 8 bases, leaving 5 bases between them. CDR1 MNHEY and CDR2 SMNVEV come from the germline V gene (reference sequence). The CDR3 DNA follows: TGTGCCAGCAGTTTATACGTCGAAAAACTGTTTTTT. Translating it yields CASSLYVEKLFF.

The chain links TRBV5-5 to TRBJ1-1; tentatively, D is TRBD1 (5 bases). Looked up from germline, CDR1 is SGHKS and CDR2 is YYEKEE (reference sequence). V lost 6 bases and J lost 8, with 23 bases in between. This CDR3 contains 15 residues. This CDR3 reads CASTSWDRRGEEAFF. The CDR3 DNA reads TGTGCCAGCACCTCTTGGGACCGCCGAGGGGAAGAAGCTTTCTTT.

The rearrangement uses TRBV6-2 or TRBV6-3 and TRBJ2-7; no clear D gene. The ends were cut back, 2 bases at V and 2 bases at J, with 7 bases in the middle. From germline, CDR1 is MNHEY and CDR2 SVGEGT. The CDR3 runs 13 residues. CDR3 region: CASSYIQPYEQYF. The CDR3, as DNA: TGTGCCAGCAGTTACATACAGCCCTACGAGCAGTACTTC.

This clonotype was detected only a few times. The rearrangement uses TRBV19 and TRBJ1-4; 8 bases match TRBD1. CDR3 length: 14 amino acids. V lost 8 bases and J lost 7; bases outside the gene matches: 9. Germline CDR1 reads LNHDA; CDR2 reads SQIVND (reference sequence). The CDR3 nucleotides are TGTGCCAGTGTCGACAGGGGAGTAGGTGAAAAACTGTTTTTT. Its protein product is CASVDRGVGEKLFF.

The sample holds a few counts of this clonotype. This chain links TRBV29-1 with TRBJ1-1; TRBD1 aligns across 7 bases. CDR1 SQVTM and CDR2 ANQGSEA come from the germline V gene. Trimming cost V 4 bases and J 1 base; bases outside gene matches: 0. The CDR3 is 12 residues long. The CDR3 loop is CSVGQGNTEAFF. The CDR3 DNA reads TGCAGCGTTGGACAGGGGAACACTGAAGCTTTCTTT. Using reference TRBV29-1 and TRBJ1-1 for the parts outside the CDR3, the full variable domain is SAVISQKPSRDICQRGTSLTIQCQVDSQVTMMFWYRQQPGQSLTLIATANQGSEATYESGFVIDKFPISRPNLTFSTLTVSNMSPEDSSIYLCSVGQGNTEAFFGQGTRLTVV.

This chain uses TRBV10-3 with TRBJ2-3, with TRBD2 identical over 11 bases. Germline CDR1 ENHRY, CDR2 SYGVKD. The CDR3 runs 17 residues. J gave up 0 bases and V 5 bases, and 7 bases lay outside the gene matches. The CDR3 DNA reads TGTGCCATCAGTCAGACTAGCGGGGTTACTAGCACAGATACGCAGTATTTT. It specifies CAISQTSGVTSTDTQYF.

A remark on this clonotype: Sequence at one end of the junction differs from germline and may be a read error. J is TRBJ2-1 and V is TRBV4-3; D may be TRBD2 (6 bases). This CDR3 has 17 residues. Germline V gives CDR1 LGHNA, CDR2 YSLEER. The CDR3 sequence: CASSQVGGPGGYNEQFF. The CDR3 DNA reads TGTGCCAGCAGCCAAGTTGGAGGGCCTGGAGGTTACAATGAGCAGTTCTTC.

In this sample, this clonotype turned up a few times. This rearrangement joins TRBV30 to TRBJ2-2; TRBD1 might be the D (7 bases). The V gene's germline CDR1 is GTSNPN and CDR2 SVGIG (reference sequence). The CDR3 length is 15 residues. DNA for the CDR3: TGTGCTAATAAGGGGGCGGGAACGAACACCGGGGAGCTGTTTTTT. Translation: CANKGAGTNTGELFF.

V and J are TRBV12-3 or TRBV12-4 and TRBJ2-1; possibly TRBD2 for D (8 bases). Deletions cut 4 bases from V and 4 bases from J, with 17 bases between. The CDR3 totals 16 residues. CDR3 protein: CASSSKGAGGYNEQFF. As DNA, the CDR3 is TGTGCCAGCAGTTCCAAGGGGGCGGGAGGTTACAATGAGCAGTTCTTC.

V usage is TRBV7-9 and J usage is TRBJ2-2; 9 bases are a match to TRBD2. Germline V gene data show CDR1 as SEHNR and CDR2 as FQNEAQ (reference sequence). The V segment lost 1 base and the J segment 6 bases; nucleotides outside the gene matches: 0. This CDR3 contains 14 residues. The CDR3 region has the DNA TGTGCCAGCAGCTTAGGACTAGCGGCCGGGGAGCTGTTTTTT. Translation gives CASSLGLAAGELFF.

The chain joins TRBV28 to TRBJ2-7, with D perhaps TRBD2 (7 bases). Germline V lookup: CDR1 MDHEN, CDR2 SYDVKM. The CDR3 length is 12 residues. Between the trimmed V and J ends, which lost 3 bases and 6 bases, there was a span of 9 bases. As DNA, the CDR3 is TGTGCCAGCAGTTTGGGGGGGCGCGAGCAGTACTTC. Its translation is CASSLGGREQYF.

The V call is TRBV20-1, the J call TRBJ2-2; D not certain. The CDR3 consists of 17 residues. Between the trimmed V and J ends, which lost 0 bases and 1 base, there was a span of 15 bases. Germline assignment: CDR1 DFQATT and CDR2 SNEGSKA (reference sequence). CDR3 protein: CSARDLVNGKNTGELFF. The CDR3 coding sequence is TGCAGTGCTAGAGATCTCGTGAACGGAAAGAACACCGGGGAGCTGTTTTTT.